The rows below give T cell receptor beta chains drawn from one sample of a study of cytomegalovirus exposure and HLA in healthy donors. Profiling relied on immunoSEQ multiplex PCR, and the TCRdb table lists in-frame clones only, not all of them. The repertoire holds roughly 130,000 clones, with 80% to 90% as singletons. The source material was PBMCs. The receptor set was obtained from a male donor in good health and CMV-seropositive. Each CDR3 is given with its conserved first and last residue. Each record gives: V gene, J gene, D gene, clone size, CDR3 protein, CDR3 DNA. A D gene is named only where the DNA matches it firmly. Not every row has a clone size; where given, it reads once, few, many or a size class.

V gene: TRBV7-2; J gene: TRBJ2-1; D gene: TRBD2; clone size: .; CDR3 protein: CASSSVAGVGEQFF; CDR3 DNA: TGTGCCAGCAGCTCGGTAGCGGGAGTTGGTGAGCAGTTCTTC
V gene: TRBV11-3; J gene: TRBJ2-3; D gene: TRBD2; clone size: few; CDR3 protein: CASSLEGTSGLNTQYF; CDR3 DNA: TGTGCCAGCAGCTTAGAGGGGACTAGCGGGTTGAATACGCAGTATTTT
V gene: TRBV7-2; J gene: TRBJ2-5; D gene: TRBD1; clone size: .; CDR3 protein: CASSRDRGQETQYF; CDR3 DNA: TGTGCCAGCAGCCGAGACAGGGGGCAAGAGACCCAGTACTTC
V gene: TRBV7-3; J gene: TRBJ2-5; D gene: TRBD1; clone size: few; CDR3 protein: CASSRGQRETQYF; CDR3 DNA: TGTGCCAGCAGCAGGGGGCAGAGAGAGACCCAGTACTTC
V gene: TRBV30; J gene: TRBJ2-5; D gene: .; clone size: .; CDR3 protein: CAWAFTSVGETQYF; CDR3 DNA: TGTGCCTGGGCCTTCACTTCCGTCGGAGAGACCCAGTACTTC
V gene: TRBV28; J gene: TRBJ2-3; D gene: TRBD1; clone size: .; CDR3 protein: CARSGDRGSDTQYF; CDR3 DNA: TGTGCTAGGAGCGGGGACAGGGGTTCAGATACGCAGTATTTT
V gene: TRBV5-6; J gene: TRBJ1-1; D gene: .; clone size: .; CDR3 protein: CASSLVAGVMNTEAFF; CDR3 DNA: TGTGCCAGCAGCTTGGTCGCAGGGGTCATGAACACTGAAGCTTTCTTT
V gene: TRBV7-2; J gene: TRBJ2-7; D gene: .; clone size: .; CDR3 protein: CASSVPSGEQYF; CDR3 DNA: TGTGCCAGCAGCGTACCCAGCGGAGAGCAGTACTTC
V gene: TRBV9; J gene: TRBJ2-1; D gene: .; clone size: few; CDR3 protein: CASSVGGASSYNEQFF; CDR3 DNA: TGTGCCAGCAGCGTCGGTGGCGCTAGCTCCTACAATGAGCAGTTCTTC
V gene: TRBV19; J gene: TRBJ1-2; D gene: TRBD1; clone size: .; CDR3 protein: CASSIQGTGSGGYTF; CDR3 DNA: TGTGCCAGTAGTATACAGGGGACAGGGTCAGGCGGCTACACCTTC
V gene: TRBV4-3; J gene: TRBJ2-1; D gene: .; clone size: .; CDR3 protein: CASSQTNPSYNEQFF; CDR3 DNA: TGCGCCAGCAGCCAAACTAACCCCTCCTACAATGAGCAGTTCTTC
V gene: TRBV28; J gene: TRBJ1-5; D gene: TRBD1; clone size: .; CDR3 protein: CAYSRADRSNQPQHF; CDR3 DNA: TGTGCCTATTCCCGGGCGGACAGGAGCAATCAGCCCCAGCATTTT
V gene: TRBV11-3; J gene: TRBJ1-1; D gene: TRBD1; clone size: .; CDR3 protein: CASSFSGTGNTEAFF; CDR3 DNA: TGTGCCAGCAGCTTCTCCGGGACAGGGAACACTGAAGCTTTCTTT
V gene: TRBV14; J gene: TRBJ1-4; D gene: .; clone size: .; CDR3 protein: CASSRLQGSDEKLFF; CDR3 DNA: TGTGCCAGCAGCCGGCTGCAGGGCTCCGATGAAAAACTGTTTTTT
V gene: TRBV27; J gene: TRBJ2-7; D gene: TRBD1; clone size: .; CDR3 protein: CASRPGTDYYEQYF; CDR3 DNA: TGTGCCAGCAGACCCGGGACAGACTACTACGAGCAGTACTTC
V gene: TRBV28; J gene: TRBJ1-1; D gene: .; clone size: .; CDR3 protein: CASSRGGTEAFF; CDR3 DNA: TGTGCCAGCAGCCGGGGGGGGACTGAAGCTTTCTTT
V gene: TRBV7-9; J gene: TRBJ2-3; D gene: TRBD2; clone size: .; CDR3 protein: CASSKRTSAGDTQYF; CDR3 DNA: TGTGCCAGCAGCAAAAGGACTAGCGCGGGAGATACGCAGTATTTT
V gene: TRBV6-1; J gene: TRBJ2-5; D gene: TRBD2; clone size: .; CDR3 protein: CASSEGLDRDYRRETQYF; CDR3 DNA: TGTGCCAGCAGTGAAGGGCTAGATCGGGACTACCGGCGAGAGACCCAGTACTTC
V gene: TRBV28; J gene: TRBJ2-7; D gene: TRBD2; clone size: .; CDR3 protein: CASRPPAGTSSYEQYF; CDR3 DNA: TGTGCCAGCAGACCGCCCGCTGGGACTAGTTCCTACGAGCAGTACTTC
V gene: TRBV6-1; J gene: TRBJ2-3; D gene: .; clone size: .; CDR3 protein: CASSDRPRGARSTDTQYF; CDR3 DNA: TGTGCCAGCAGTGATCGCCCTCGGGGGGCGCGAAGCACAGATACGCAGTATTTT
V gene: TRBV9; J gene: TRBJ2-6; D gene: TRBD1; clone size: .; CDR3 protein: CASSGAPGQVLPGANVLTF; CDR3 DNA: TGTGCCAGCAGCGGAGCCCCGGGACAGGTCCTCCCTGGGGCCAACGTCCTGACTTTC
V gene: TRBV5-6; J gene: TRBJ2-5; D gene: .; clone size: .; CDR3 protein: CASTPGPRPGHKETQYF; CDR3 DNA: TGTGCCAGCACTCCGGGTCCAAGGCCGGGACACAAAGAGACCCAGTACTTC
V gene: TRBV20-1; J gene: TRBJ2-4; D gene: .; clone size: .; CDR3 protein: CSARDTGIQYF; CDR3 DNA: TGCAGTGCTAGAGATACCGGTATTCAGTACTTC
V gene: TRBV4-3; J gene: TRBJ1-5; D gene: .; clone size: .; CDR3 protein: CASSQGRNSNQPQHF; CDR3 DNA: TGCGCCAGCAGCCAAGGGCGGAATAGCAATCAGCCCCAGCATTTT
V gene: TRBV10-3; J gene: TRBJ2-7; D gene: TRBD1; clone size: .; CDR3 protein: CASQGQGNEQYF; CDR3 DNA: TGTGCCTCCCAGGGACAGGGTAACGAGCAGTACTTC
V gene: TRBV29-1; J gene: TRBJ2-5; D gene: .; clone size: .; CDR3 protein: CSVGHEETQYF; CDR3 DNA: TGCAGCGTTGGACACGAGGAGACCCAGTACTTC
V gene: TRBV10-1; J gene: TRBJ1-5; D gene: .; clone size: .; CDR3 protein: CATRPGHVIHF; CDR3 DNA: TGCGCCACCCGACCTGGACATGTCATCCATTTT
V gene: TRBV29-1; J gene: TRBJ2-1; D gene: .; clone size: once; CDR3 protein: CSVERGGRNEQFF; CDR3 DNA: TGCAGCGTTGAGAGGGGAGGCCGGAATGAGCAGTTCTTC
V gene: TRBV27; J gene: TRBJ1-2; D gene: TRBD1; clone size: .; CDR3 protein: CASSLVTGYGYTF; CDR3 DNA: TGTGCCAGCAGTTTAGTGACAGGGTATGGCTACACCTTC
V gene: TRBV27; J gene: TRBJ2-1; D gene: TRBD1; clone size: .; CDR3 protein: CASSSSGTGLRSEQFF; CDR3 DNA: TGTGCCAGCAGTAGCTCTGGGACAGGGTTGAGGAGTGAGCAGTTCTTC
V gene: TRBV30; J gene: TRBJ1-2; D gene: .; clone size: .; CDR3 protein: CAWSIRQGYTF; CDR3 DNA: TGTGCCTGGAGTATAAGACAGGGCTACACCTTC
V gene: TRBV10-3; J gene: TRBJ1-2; D gene: TRBD1; clone size: once; CDR3 protein: CAINTGTGPIGYTF; CDR3 DNA: TGTGCCATCAATACCGGGACAGGCCCTATTGGCTACACCTTC
V gene: TRBV4-1; J gene: TRBJ1-2; D gene: .; clone size: few; CDR3 protein: CASSQVPQVKNYGYTF; CDR3 DNA: TGCGCCAGCAGCCAAGTCCCCCAGGTGAAGAACTATGGCTACACCTTC
V gene: TRBV5-4; J gene: TRBJ1-4; D gene: TRBD1; clone size: .; CDR3 protein: CASSFRGNEKLFF; CDR3 DNA: TGTGCCAGCAGCTTCAGGGGGAATGAAAAACTGTTTTTT
V gene: TRBV2; J gene: TRBJ2-5; D gene: .; clone size: .; CDR3 protein: CASSEVAGMETQYF; CDR3 DNA: TGTGCCAGCAGTGAAGTAGCAGGGATGGAGACCCAGTACTTC
V gene: TRBV7-3; J gene: TRBJ2-1; D gene: .; clone size: .; CDR3 protein: CASSLWAGRNEQFF; CDR3 DNA: TGTGCCAGCAGCCTTTGGGCAGGTAGGAATGAGCAGTTCTTC
V gene: TRBV6-5; J gene: TRBJ1-2; D gene: .; clone size: .; CDR3 protein: CASSYGRRYGYTF; CDR3 DNA: TGTGCCAGCAGTTATGGGCGCCGCTATGGCTACACCTTC
V gene: TRBV7-9; J gene: TRBJ2-7; D gene: TRBD1; clone size: .; CDR3 protein: CASRWDQGAAEQYF; CDR3 DNA: TGTGCCAGCAGATGGGACCAGGGGGCAGCCGAGCAGTACTTC
V gene: TRBV5-1; J gene: TRBJ2-2; D gene: TRBD2; clone size: once; CDR3 protein: CASSLVRTSGEANTGELFF; CDR3 DNA: TGCGCCAGCAGCTTGGTCCGGACTAGCGGGGAAGCGAACACCGGGGAGCTGTTTTTT
V gene: TRBV28; J gene: TRBJ1-1; D gene: TRBD1; clone size: .; CDR3 protein: CATETYRGRSISEAFF; CDR3 DNA: TGTGCCACCGAGACATACAGGGGGCGTTCGATATCTGAAGCTTTCTTT
V gene: TRBV19; J gene: TRBJ2-1; D gene: TRBD2; clone size: .; CDR3 protein: CASSIGDYLFNEQFF; CDR3 DNA: TGTGCCAGTAGTATTGGGGACTATCTCTTCAATGAGCAGTTCTTC
V gene: TRBV7-3; J gene: TRBJ2-3; D gene: TRBD2; clone size: few; CDR3 protein: CASSLRGSSDTQYF; CDR3 DNA: TGTGCCAGCAGCTTACGCGGGAGTTCAGATACGCAGTATTTT
V gene: TRBV7-2; J gene: TRBJ2-2; D gene: .; clone size: .; CDR3 protein: CASTVQGYYTGELFF; CDR3 DNA: TGTGCCAGCACCGTACAGGGTTATTACACCGGGGAGCTGTTTTTT
V gene: TRBV29-1; J gene: TRBJ2-7; D gene: TRBD2; clone size: .; CDR3 protein: CSVGGGLAGGIYEQYF; CDR3 DNA: TGCAGCGTTGGGGGGGGACTAGCGGGCGGAATCTACGAGCAGTACTTC
V gene: TRBV18; J gene: TRBJ2-1; D gene: .; clone size: few; CDR3 protein: CASSLSREPNEQFF; CDR3 DNA: TGTGCCAGCTCACTAAGCCGGGAGCCCAATGAGCAGTTCTTC
V gene: TRBV27; J gene: TRBJ2-5; D gene: .; clone size: .; CDR3 protein: CASSYLQETQYF; CDR3 DNA: TGTGCCAGCAGCTATCTTCAAGAGACCCAGTACTTC
V gene: TRBV2; J gene: TRBJ2-1; D gene: .; clone size: few; CDR3 protein: CASSYEGGGSRGEQFF; CDR3 DNA: TGTGCCAGCAGTTACGAAGGGGGTGGGAGCCGCGGGGAGCAGTTCTTC
V gene: TRBV6-6; J gene: TRBJ2-7; D gene: TRBD1; clone size: .; CDR3 protein: CASGTGTGNYEQYF; CDR3 DNA: TGTGCCAGCGGTACCGGGACAGGGAACTACGAGCAGTACTTC
V gene: TRBV28; J gene: TRBJ2-5; D gene: .; clone size: once; CDR3 protein: CDSSLLGGTQETQYF; CDR3 DNA: TGTGACAGCAGTTTGCTTGGCGGTACCCAAGAGACCCAGTACTTC
V gene: TRBV5-6; J gene: TRBJ2-4; D gene: .; clone size: .; CDR3 protein: CASSLYREGIQYF; CDR3 DNA: TGTGCCAGCAGCTTATACAGGGAAGGCATTCAGTACTTC
V gene: TRBV10-3; J gene: TRBJ2-7; D gene: .; clone size: few; CDR3 protein: CAITLGTESHEQYF; CDR3 DNA: TGTGCCATCACCCTCGGGACTGAATCCCACGAGCAGTACTTC
V gene: TRBV7-9; J gene: TRBJ1-2; D gene: .; clone size: .; CDR3 protein: CASSLLSDLYGYTF; CDR3 DNA: TGTGCCAGCAGCCTCCTTTCCGACTTATATGGCTACACCTTC
V gene: TRBV4-2; J gene: TRBJ2-7; D gene: .; clone size: .; CDR3 protein: CASSQARSSYEQYF; CDR3 DNA: TGTGCCAGCAGCCAGGCCCGAAGCTCCTACGAGCAGTACTTC